This is a list of T cell receptor beta chains from one sample in a study of T cell repertoires in cytomegalovirus infection. TCRdb reprocessed the reads via MiXCR and lists one record per CDR3 protein. The sample includes some 300,000 distinct CDR3 sequences, 15% to 20% of them seen just once. The sequenced sample was PBMCs. The origin of the receptors is a human donor in good health (CMV status not recorded). Some clones in this sample may be carry-over from other donors' samples. Both conserved end residues are part of each CDR3. D genes are given only for firm matches. Not every row has a clone size; where given, it reads once, few, many or a size class.

. few 16 TRBJ1-5 TRBV28 TGTGCCAGCAGTTTCCGTTCGGGCAGCTACAATCAGCCCCAGCATTTT CASSFRSGSYNQPQHF
. . 13 TRBJ2-2 TRBV6-2/TRBV6-3 TGTGCCAGCAGTGAGCGACGCACCGGGGAGCTGTTTTTT CASSERRTGELFF
. many 15 TRBJ2-5 TRBV7-6 TGTGCCAGCAGCCCTCTTTTGGGCAGGGAAGAGACCCAGTACTTC CASSPLLGREETQYF
TRBD1 . 14 TRBJ1-2 TRBV14 TGTGCCAGCAGCCGTTTGGGACAGGTCGTAGGCTACACCTTC CASSRLGQVVGYTF
. . 13 TRBJ2-7 TRBV18 TGTGCCAGCTCACCGGGGCAGGGCCGGATAGAATACTTC CASSPGQGRIEYF
TRBD1 many 16 TRBJ2-7 TRBV7-6 TGTGCCAGCAGCCTTGGGGGGGGACAGGGGACCTACGAGCAGTACTTC CASSLGGGQGTYEQYF
TRBD1 few 14 TRBJ1-1 TRBV29-1 TGCAGCGTTGTTGGACAGGGCATGAACACTGAAGCTTTCTTT CSVVGQGMNTEAFF
. . 13 TRBJ1-6 TRBV6-5 TGTGCCAGCAGTTACCAGGCTAATTCACCCCTCCACTTT CASSYQANSPLHF
. many 14 TRBJ1-1 TRBV28 TGTGCCAGCAGTTTAGGGCAGGGAAAGACTGAAGCTTTCTTT CASSLGQGKTEAFF
TRBD1 . 15 TRBJ1-5 TRBV6-1 TGTGCCAGCAGTGCCCGACAGGGGGCGGTTCAGCCCCAGCATTTT CASSARQGAVQPQHF
. few 18 TRBJ2-1 TRBV12-3/TRBV12-4 TGTGCCAGCAGTATACAGGGGGGGGGGACTTACTCCTACAATGAGCAGTTCTTC CASSIQGGGTYSYNEQFF
TRBD2 . 14 TRBJ2-1 TRBV7-9 TGTGCCAGCCACAAAACGGGGGGATACAATGAGCAGTTCTTC CASHKTGGYNEQFF
. many 15 TRBJ2-3 TRBV7-2 TGTGCCAGCAGCCCGCGGGCAGGAGGCACAGATACGCAGTATTTT CASSPRAGGTDTQYF
TRBD1 . 15 TRBJ1-2 TRBV28 TGTGCCAGCCACTTACCCGGGACAGGCGTCTATGGCTACACCTTC CASHLPGTGVYGYTF
. few 13 TRBJ2-3 TRBV20-1 TGCAGTGCTAGAATGGGGGGCTTAGATACGCAGTATTTT CSARMGGLDTQYF
. many 15 TRBJ1-6 TRBV7-2 TGTGCCAGCAGCTTAGAACGGGGGGAAGATTCACCCCTCCACTTT CASSLERGEDSPLHF
. many 14 TRBJ2-1 TRBV28 TGTGCCAGCAAGGAGGGCGAAGGATACAATGAGCAGTTCTTC CASKEGEGYNEQFF
TRBD1 few 15 TRBJ2-7 TRBV18 TGTGCCAGCTCACCAGCCGGGACAGGGACCTACGAGCAGTACTTC CASSPAGTGTYEQYF
. many 13 TRBJ2-5 TRBV19 TGTGCCAGTACCTCACGGAGTTTGGAGACCCAGTACTTC CASTSRSLETQYF
TRBD1 many 13 TRBJ2-1 TRBV2 TGTGCCAGCGCAATGGACAGGGGCGATGAGCAGTTCTTC CASAMDRGDEQFF
TRBD2 . 14 TRBJ2-5 TRBV20-1 TGCAGTGTGGTCCCTCTAGCGGGTATCGAGACCCAGTACTTC CSVVPLAGIETQYF
. many 13 TRBJ2-2 TRBV12-3/TRBV12-4 TGTGCCAGCAGTTTACCTAACACCGGGGAGCTGTTTTTT CASSLPNTGELFF
TRBD2 few 14 TRBJ2-1 TRBV20-1 TGCAGTGCCGAATACGGGACTAGCCTCTATGAGCAGTTCTTC CSAEYGTSLYEQFF
. many 14 TRBJ2-7 TRBV7-2 TGTGCCAGCAGCGCTGGGGGGACCGTTTACGAGCAGTACTTC CASSAGGTVYEQYF
TRBD1 . 15 TRBJ2-1 TRBV20-1 TGCAGTGCTATGGCTGATGGGACAGGGGGACGTGAGCAGTTCTTC CSAMADGTGGREQFF
. once 13 TRBJ1-4 TRBV20-1 TGCAGTGCTAGTCAGGACAGTAATGAAAAACTGTTTTTT CSASQDSNEKLFF
. . 15 TRBJ2-7 TRBV2 TGTGCCAGCACGCCCGATCAGGGGTTACTATACGAGCAGTACTTC CASTPDQGLLYEQYF
. . 16 TRBJ2-3 TRBV7-9 TGTGCCAGCAGCTTATTCCCCGGGATGGGCACAGATACGCAGTATTTT CASSLFPGMGTDTQYF
. . 14 TRBJ2-7 TRBV27 TGTGCCAGCAGTTTACTCGCAGGGAATGGAGAGCAGTACTTC CASSLLAGNGEQYF
. . 14 TRBJ2-7 TRBV3-1 TGTGCCAGCAGCCCTCCGGGACGGTACTACGAGCAGTACTTC CASSPPGRYYEQYF
. . 16 TRBJ1-4 TRBV7-8 TGTGCCAGCAGCTTAGTCGGGGCAGCAACTAATGAAAAACTGTTTTTT CASSLVGAATNEKLFF
TRBD2 few 17 TRBJ2-1 TRBV20-1 TGCAGTGCTAGAGACAGCGGGACGGCCGGAGGGTTCAATGAGCAGTTCTTC CSARDSGTAGGFNEQFF
. many 13 TRBJ1-5 TRBV6-5 TGTGCCAGCAGTCCGACTCGGGGGCAGCCCCAGCATTTT CASSPTRGQPQHF
TRBD2 many 18 TRBJ2-3 TRBV4-1 TGCGCCAGCAGCCAAGGCGGGGGGACTAGCGGGGGAGGAGATACGCAGTATTTT CASSQGGGTSGGGDTQYF
. few 20 TRBJ1-2 TRBV6-5 TGTGCCAGCAGTTACGCTACTTTGGAACCACGAAGCTATATCTCGTATGGCTACACCTTC CASSYATLEPRSYISYGYTF
TRBD2 . 15 TRBJ2-3 TRBV20-1 TGCAGTGCTCCTGGGACTAGCGGGGGAAGAGATACGCAGTATTTT CSAPGTSGGRDTQYF
. . 14 TRBJ2-3 TRBV12-3/TRBV12-4 TGTGCCAGCAAAGGTCCCACCTCCGCAGATACGCAGTATTTT CASKGPTSADTQYF
TRBD2 many 16 TRBJ2-1 TRBV7-2 TGTGCCAGCAGCTTATTCTGGGTAGCGGGGGACAGTGAGCAGTTCTTC CASSLFWVAGDSEQFF
TRBD1 many 14 TRBJ1-6 TRBV4-1 TGCGCCAGCACCCTACCTACAGGGGATTCACCCCTCCACTTT CASTLPTGDSPLHF
. . 11 TRBJ2-1 TRBV6-2/TRBV6-3 TGTGCCAGCGGTTACTCGCGTGAGCAGTTCTTC CASGYSREQFF
. . 16 TRBJ1-1 TRBV5-4 TGTGCCAGCAGCTTGGGGGGTATTATCCGCCCTGCTGAAGCTTTCTTT CASSLGGIIRPAEAFF
TRBD2 . 15 TRBJ2-2 TRBV20-1 TGCAGTGCTAGACCTAGCGGGGGGAACACCGGGGAGCTGTTTTTT CSARPSGGNTGELFF
TRBD1 . 16 TRBJ1-2 TRBV4-2 TGTGCCAGCAGCCAAGATTGGTCTACAGGGGGAAGGGGCTACACCTTC CASSQDWSTGGRGYTF
. many 16 TRBJ1-1 TRBV7-2 TGTGCCAGCAGCTTAGGGGGACCGGCGCTGAACACTGAAGCTTTCTTT CASSLGGPALNTEAFF